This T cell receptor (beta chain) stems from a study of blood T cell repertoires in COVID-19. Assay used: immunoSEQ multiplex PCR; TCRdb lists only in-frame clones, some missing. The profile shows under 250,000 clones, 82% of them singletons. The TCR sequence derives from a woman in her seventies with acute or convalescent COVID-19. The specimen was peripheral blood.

CDR3 sequence reads: CAISESGGRQPQHF. CDR3 in DNA: TGTGCCATCAGTGAATCAGGGGGCCGGCAGCCCCAGCATTTT. The V gene is TRBV10-3, the J gene TRBJ1-5; 8 nucleotides match TRBD1. CDR1 is ENHRY, CDR2 SYGVKD, per germline. V lost 3 bases and J lost 7; bases outside the gene matches: 5. The CDR3 extends over 14 amino acids.